Presented here are 15 T cell receptor beta chains from one specimen sequenced in a study of CD8 T cells in Susac syndrome. After extraction with the RNeasy kit, roughly 0.45 to 1 ug of the RNA was reverse transcribed using random hexamers. TCRdb used MiXCR to reprocess the immunoSEQ multiplex PCR reads, holding one entry per CDR3 protein. The repertoire holds roughly 200,000 distinct CDR3 sequences, with approximately 95% as singletons. Sequences were obtained from CD4+ T cells from PBMCs. The receptors derive from a human donor with multiple sclerosis.

This clonotype was found once. The V call is TRBV20-1, the J call TRBJ1-2; 7 nucleotides match TRBD1. The CDR3 covers 12 residues. The germline V gene has CDR1 DFQATT and CDR2 SNEGSKA (reference sequence). The J segment lost 4 bases and the V segment lost 6 bases, leaving 5 bases of the junction unmatched. CDR3 amino acids: CSAFQGGYGYTF. As DNA, the CDR3 is TGCAGTGCCTTCCAGGGGGGCTATGGCTACACCTTC.

V gene TRBV29-1 combines with J gene TRBJ2-1, with a possible D match to TRBD1 (5 bases). CDR1 and CDR2 (germline): SQVTM, ANQGSEA. The V gene lost 7 bases and the J gene lost 0 bases, with 13 bases spanning the gap. This CDR3 region has 14 residues. For the CDR3, the DNA is TGCAGCGCATTTGGACACTACTCCTACAATGAGCAGTTCTTC. Translating it yields CSAFGHYSYNEQFF.

The rearrangement joins TRBV6-6 to TRBJ2-7; a weak D match, TRBD2 (5 bases). Germline values: CDR1 MNHNY, CDR2 SVGAGI (reference sequence). With 4 bases removed from V and 5 bases from J, the gap between germline ends came to 9 bases. The CDR3 is made up of 12 amino acids. CDR3 in DNA: TGTGCCAGCAGTTTGCACGGGGACGAGCAGTACTTC. This translates into CASSLHGDEQYF.

The chain has TRBV20-1 and TRBJ2-3; a weak D match, TRBD2 (6 bases). V lost 0 bases, J lost 0 bases, and 22 bases lay in between. Looked up from germline, CDR1 is DFQATT and CDR2 is SNEGSKA (reference sequence). This CDR3 comprises 19 residues. CDR3 nucleotides: TGCAGTGCTAGAGATGGGAGGCAGGGAAAAACCTTTAGCACAGATACGCAGTATTTT. It yields the protein CSARDGRQGKTFSTDTQYF.

The V call is TRBV30, the J call TRBJ1-2, with D unresolved. The CDR3 has 13 amino acids. The V and J ends lost 2 bases and 0 bases respectively, with 7 bases between them. CDR1 GTSNPN and CDR2 SVGIG come from the germline V gene (reference sequence). The CDR3 here is CAWSRDTNYGYTF. CDR3 nucleotides: TGTGCCTGGAGTCGAGACACTAACTATGGCTACACCTTC.

This clonotype was counted a single time. The chain recombines TRBV13 with TRBJ2-1; the D call may be TRBD1 or TRBD2 (5 bases each). The length of the CDR3 is 17 residues. The ends were cut back, 0 bases at V and 3 bases at J, with 15 bases in the middle. CDR1 is PRHDT and CDR2 is FYEKMQ in the germline V gene (reference sequence). CDR3 nucleotide sequence: TGTGCCAGCAGCTTAGGCCGGGGCAGGCCCCTCTACAATGAGCAGTTCTTC. Translated: CASSLGRGRPLYNEQFF.

The rearrangement uses TRBV27 and TRBJ1-1; D uncertain. The ends were cut back, 3 bases at V and 9 bases at J, with 11 bases in the middle. The CDR3 extends over 12 amino acids. In germline, CDR1 is MNHEY, CDR2 SMNVEV (reference sequence). CDR3 protein: CASSFNTGKAFF. Written as DNA, the CDR3 is TGTGCCAGCAGTTTTAACACCGGTAAAGCTTTCTTT.

CDR3 sequence reads: CSARNGGTGGNEQFF. In DNA, the CDR3 is TGCAGTGCTAGAAACGGCGGGACAGGGGGCAATGAGCAGTTCTTC. V is TRBV20-1 and J is TRBJ2-1; TRBD1 matches 11 bases. The CDR3 runs to 15 residues. Germline CDR1 is DFQATT and CDR2 is SNEGSKA (reference sequence). Trimming removed 2 bases from V and 6 bases from J; junction bases left unmatched: 6.

The gene calls are TRBV28 and TRBJ2-7; TRBD1 matches 9 bases. The V gene end was trimmed by 7 bases and the J gene end by 3 bases; junction bases not matched to a gene: 7. The CDR3 is made up of 14 amino acids. Germline-derived CDR1 and CDR2 are MDHEN and SYDVKM. CDR3 sequence: CASITPGQGYEQYF. The CDR3 coding sequence is TGTGCCAGCATCACACCGGGACAGGGCTACGAGCAGTACTTC. The full variable domain, in which reference TRBV28 and TRBJ2-7 provide the parts outside the CDR3, is DVKVTQSSRYLVKRTGEKVFLECVQDMDHENMFWYRQDPGLGLRLIYFSYDVKMKEKGDIPEGYSVSREKKERFSLILESASTNQTSMYLCASITPGQGYEQYFGPGTRLTVT.

J is TRBJ2-3 and V is TRBV4-1; D perhaps matches TRBD2 (6 bases). Trimming pared 4 bases from V and 13 bases from J, leaving 27 bases between. Germline CDR1 MGHRA, CDR2 YSYEKL. This CDR3 has 16 amino acids. CDR3 nucleotide sequence: TGCGCCAGCAGCCGCGATAGGCTGGCCCCCGACGGAGGGAAGTATTTT. Encoded protein: CASSRDRLAPDGGKYF.

V and J are TRBV29-1 and TRBJ2-7; D is unresolved. V was cut by 4 bases and J by 1 base, with 14 bases left in between. The germline V gene has CDR1 SQVTM and CDR2 ANQGSEA. CDR3 length equals 14 residues. This CDR3 is CSVVDPRISYEQYF. The CDR3 DNA reads TGCAGCGTTGTAGACCCCAGGATTTCCTACGAGCAGTACTTC.

The gene calls are TRBV13 and TRBJ1-5; no clear D. Germline V lookup: CDR1 PRHDT, CDR2 FYEKMQ (reference sequence). With 0 bases removed from V and 1 base from J, the gap between germline ends came to 4 bases. This CDR3 contains 14 residues. The CDR3 nucleotides are TGTGCCAGCAGCTTAGGGAAAAGCAATCAGCCCCAGCATTTT. Translating it yields CASSLGKSNQPQHF.

This rearrangement joins TRBV7-9 to TRBJ2-7; 11 bases are shared with TRBD1. In germline, CDR1 is SEHNR, CDR2 FQNEAQ (reference sequence). There are 17 residues in the CDR3. V lost 6 bases to trimming and J lost 3 bases; unmatched junction nucleotides: 13. CDR3 in DNA: TGTGCCAGCAGTGACGGTGCGTTCGGGACAGGGGGCTACGAGCAGTACTTC. Translation: CASSDGAFGTGGYEQYF.

V gene TRBV7-8 combines with J gene TRBJ1-2, with TRBD1 identical over 10 bases. The CDR3 sequence is 17 residues long. V was pared by 5 bases and J by 3 bases, with 12 bases of the junction left unmatched. The germline V gene has CDR1 SGHVS and CDR2 FQNEAQ. This chain's CDR3 is CASSLRDRGRIDYGYTF. Here the CDR3 DNA reads TGTGCCAGCAGCCTGCGTGACAGGGGGCGCATTGACTATGGCTACACCTTC.

The chain carries TRBV5-6 and TRBJ1-6; D not certain. The CDR3 covers 14 residues. Trimming stripped 0 bases from V and 6 bases from J, with 7 bases between. From germline, CDR1 is SGHDT and CDR2 YYEEEE. DNA for the CDR3: TGTGCCAGCAGCTTGGCGCAGCCTAATTCACCCCTCCACTTT. It is translated as CASSLAQPNSPLHF.